This T cell receptor (beta chain) is from a study of blood T cell repertoires in COVID-19. Original methodology: Amplification from reference gene primers served as the basis for estimated nucleated cell counts. TCRdb's table, derived via immunoSEQ multiplex PCR, lists solely in-frame clones and lacks some. V, J and clone size are taken as reported in that table, and D and trimming were inferred from the DNA itself. The sample has around 190,000 clones; about 87% are singletons. This clone is a singleton in its sample. Cohorts were assigned according to the clinical history that participants reported. J was trimmed by 5 bases and V by 5 bases; bases with no gene match: 3. The CDR3 totals 15 residues. CDR1 is SEHNR and CDR2 is FQNEAQ in the germline V gene (reference sequence).

The genes are TRBV7-9 and TRBJ2-1, with 13 bases fitting TRBD2. This sequence originates from a man aged 18-30 years with acute COVID-19. Material for sequencing was PBMCs or T cells enriched from blood (not recorded which). CDR3: CASSRLAGGHNEQFF. The CDR3 region has the DNA TGTGCCAGCAGCCGACTAGCGGGAGGCCACAATGAGCAGTTCTTC.